Reported below is one TCR beta chain. The data were taken from a study of blood T cell repertoires in COVID-19. Measured with immunoSEQ multiplex PCR; TCRdb has only the in-frame clones, and not every one. The sample shows some 450,000 clones, 80% to 90% of them seen only once. Germline V gene data show CDR1 as KGHDR and CDR2 as SFDVKD. This CDR3 region has 14 residues. With 6 bases clipped from V and 1 base from J, the junction kept 4 bases outside the gene matches. Seattle's enrolled individuals joined amid active infection and were then monitored longitudinally. J is TRBJ2-7 and V is TRBV24-1, with TRBD2 identical over 8 bases. The sequencing sample was made of peripheral blood. This TCR was recovered from a man younger than 35 with COVID-19, enrolled during active disease. DNA of the CDR3: TGTGCCACCAGTACTAGCGGCTTATCCTACGAGCAGTACTTC. Protein: CATSTSGLSYEQYF.